This T cell receptor beta chain stems from a study of T cell repertoires in cytomegalovirus infection. Study-level information: Epitope selection comprised recently identified HLA-C-restricted CMV epitopes and well-studied HLA-B-restricted CMV epitopes. Public TCR beta signatures indicated both CMV infection and matching HLA type.

Study conclusions and caveats: Clonotype analysis showed dominance of the ex vivo response by HLA-C-restricted CMV-specific TCR beta clonotypes. There were carriers of CMV plus the relevant HLA, and cumulative public TCR beta family frequency identified them.

Ten or more counts support this clonotype. Its antigen is not known. TCRdb reprocessed the reads via MiXCR and lists one record per CDR3 protein. The sample records fewer than 950,000 distinct CDR3 sequences, 30% to 35% being singletons. From germline, CDR1 is MNHEY and CDR2 SVGAGI. Trimming removed 4 bases at V and 2 bases at J, with 5 bases between. The CDR3 totals 12 residues. Sequencing used cultured CD8+ T cells from PBMCs, obtained from culture after CMV antigen stimulation. The source is a human donor in good health (CMV status not recorded). Some clones in this sample may be carry-over from other donors' samples. The chain employs TRBV6-5 and TRBJ2-5; a weak D match, TRBD1 (5 bases). CDR3 residues: CASSSGQETQYF. CDR3 nucleotide sequence: TGTGCCAGCAGTTCAGGGCAAGAGACCCAGTACTTC.